This TCR beta chain was documented in a study of shared clonotypes between healthy human individuals. With regard to this clone: Its antigen remains unidentified.

Trimming shortened V by 0 bases and J by 4 bases, and 13 bases separated the two germline ends. This CDR3 has 16 amino acids. The germline gives CDR1 LNHDA, CDR2 SQIVND (reference sequence). CD8 cells classed as naive were CD45RO-negative and positively selected for CCR7, excluding terminally differentiated effector memory CD45RA+ cells. Study-level findings and limits: The four-donor shared clonotypes exceeded non-shared clonotypes in generation probability, with non-shared ones scoring lower.

Assay used: immunoSEQ multiplex PCR; TCRdb lists only in-frame clones, some missing. The repertoire includes around 2.1 million clones, under 95% of them detected once, and under 2% sits in the top ten. The sequence was obtained from a man between 18 and 35 years old in good health. Some clones in this sample may be carry-over from other donors' samples. The gene calls are TRBV19 and TRBJ1-5; D might be TRBD1 (5 bases). Input material: naive CD8+ T cells from PBMCs. As DNA, the CDR3 is TGTGCCAGTAGTATAGACTGGGACCCCCGGAATCAGCCCCAGCATTTT. It specifies CASSIDWDPRNQPQHF.